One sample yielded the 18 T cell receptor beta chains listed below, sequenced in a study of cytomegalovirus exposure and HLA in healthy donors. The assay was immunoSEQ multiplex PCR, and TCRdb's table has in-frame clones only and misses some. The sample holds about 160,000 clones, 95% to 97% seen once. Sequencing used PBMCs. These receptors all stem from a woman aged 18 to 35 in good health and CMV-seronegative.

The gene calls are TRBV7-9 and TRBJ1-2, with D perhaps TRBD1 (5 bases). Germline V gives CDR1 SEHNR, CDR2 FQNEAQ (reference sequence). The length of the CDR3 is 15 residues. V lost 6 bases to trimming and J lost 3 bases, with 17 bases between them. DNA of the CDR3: TGTGCCAGCAGTCTGGCCGGGGGAGGGCACTATGGCTACACCTTC. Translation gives CASSLAGGGHYGYTF.

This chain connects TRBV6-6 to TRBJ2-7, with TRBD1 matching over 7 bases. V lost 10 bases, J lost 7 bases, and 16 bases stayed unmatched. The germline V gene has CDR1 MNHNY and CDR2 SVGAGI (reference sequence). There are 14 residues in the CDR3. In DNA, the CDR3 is TGTGCCACCAAACAGGGGCTCTCCTCGGGTGAGCAGTACTTC. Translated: CATKQGLSSGEQYF.

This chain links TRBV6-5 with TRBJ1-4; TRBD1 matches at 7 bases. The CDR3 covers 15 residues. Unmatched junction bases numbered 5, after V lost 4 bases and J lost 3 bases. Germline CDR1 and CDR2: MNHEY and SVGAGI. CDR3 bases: TGTGCCAGCAGTTTTACAGGGGTTTCTAATGAAAAACTGTTTTTT. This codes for CASSFTGVSNEKLFF.

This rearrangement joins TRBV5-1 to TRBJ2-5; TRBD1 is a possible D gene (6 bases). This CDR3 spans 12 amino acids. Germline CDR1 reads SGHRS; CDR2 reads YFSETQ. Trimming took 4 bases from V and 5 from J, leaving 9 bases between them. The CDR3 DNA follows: TGCGCCAGCAGCACAGGGTACGAGACCCAGTACTTC. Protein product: CASSTGYETQYF.

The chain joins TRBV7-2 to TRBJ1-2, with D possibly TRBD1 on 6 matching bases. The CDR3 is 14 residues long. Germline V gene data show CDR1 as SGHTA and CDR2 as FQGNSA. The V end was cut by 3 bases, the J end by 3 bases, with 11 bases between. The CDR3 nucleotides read TGTGCCAGCAGCTTCCGACAGGTTGACTATGGCTACACCTTC. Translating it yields CASSFRQVDYGYTF.

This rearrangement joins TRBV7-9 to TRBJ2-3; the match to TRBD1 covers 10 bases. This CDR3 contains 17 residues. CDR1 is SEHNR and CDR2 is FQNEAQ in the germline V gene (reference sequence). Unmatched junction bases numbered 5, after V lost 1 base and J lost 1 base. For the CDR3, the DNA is TGTGCCAGCAGCTTAGGGGACAGGGGAAAAGGCACAGATACGCAGTATTTT. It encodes CASSLGDRGKGTDTQYF. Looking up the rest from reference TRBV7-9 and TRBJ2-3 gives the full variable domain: DTGVSQNPRHKITKRGQNVTFRCDPISEHNRLYWYRQTLGQGPEFLTYFQNEAQLEKSRLLSDRFSAERPKGSFSTLEIQRTEQGDSAMYLCASSLGDRGKGTDTQYFGPGTRLTVL.

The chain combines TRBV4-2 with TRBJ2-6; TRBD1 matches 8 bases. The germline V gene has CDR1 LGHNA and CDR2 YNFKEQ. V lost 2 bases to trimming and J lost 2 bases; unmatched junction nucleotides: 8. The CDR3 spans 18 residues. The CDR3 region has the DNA TGTGCCAGCAGCCAACCGACAGGGGAAGACGCTGGGGCCAACGTCCTGACTTTC. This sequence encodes CASSQPTGEDAGANVLTF.

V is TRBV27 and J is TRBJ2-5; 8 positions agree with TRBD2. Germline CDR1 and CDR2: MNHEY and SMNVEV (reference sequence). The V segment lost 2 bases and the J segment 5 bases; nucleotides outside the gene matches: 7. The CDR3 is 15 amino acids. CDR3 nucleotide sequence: TGTGCCAGCAGTTTAAGTCGCCGGGGGGGGGAGACCCAGTACTTC. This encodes CASSLSRRGGETQYF.

The CDR3 here is CASSISTSSYNEQFF. For the CDR3, the DNA is TGTGCCAGTAGTATCTCAACGAGCTCCTACAATGAGCAGTTCTTC. The chain carries TRBV19 and TRBJ2-1; D call uncertain. This CDR3 has 15 residues. Germline V gene sequence: CDR1 LNHDA, CDR2 SQIVND (reference sequence). V lost 3 bases and J 0 bases, leaving 9 bases between the germline ends.

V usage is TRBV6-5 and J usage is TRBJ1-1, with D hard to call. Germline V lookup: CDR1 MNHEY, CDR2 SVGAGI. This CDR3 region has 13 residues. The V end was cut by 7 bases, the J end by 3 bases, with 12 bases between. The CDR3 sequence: CASTSGPHTEAFF. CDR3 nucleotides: TGTGCCAGCACCTCTGGCCCACACACTGAAGCTTTCTTT.

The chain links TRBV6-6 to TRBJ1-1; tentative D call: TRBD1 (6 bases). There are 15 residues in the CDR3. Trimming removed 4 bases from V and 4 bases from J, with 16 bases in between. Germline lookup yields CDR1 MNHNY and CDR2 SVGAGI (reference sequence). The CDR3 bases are TGTGCCAGCAGTTCACAGGGACATCGGGCCACTGAAGCTTTCTTT. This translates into CASSSQGHRATEAFF.

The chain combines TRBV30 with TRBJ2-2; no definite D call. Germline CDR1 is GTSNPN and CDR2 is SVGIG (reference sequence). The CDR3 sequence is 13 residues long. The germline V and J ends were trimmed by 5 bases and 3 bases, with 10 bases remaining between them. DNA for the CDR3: TGTGCCTGGCGTAAACTTGACACCGGGGAGCTGTTTTTT. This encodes CAWRKLDTGELFF.

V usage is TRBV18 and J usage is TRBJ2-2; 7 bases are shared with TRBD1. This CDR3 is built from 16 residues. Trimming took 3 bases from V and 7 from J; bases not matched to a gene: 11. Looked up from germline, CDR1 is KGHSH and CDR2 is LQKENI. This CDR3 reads CASSPQGVGGVGELFF. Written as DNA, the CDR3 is TGTGCCAGCTCACCTCAAGGAGTAGGGGGCGTCGGGGAGCTGTTTTTT.

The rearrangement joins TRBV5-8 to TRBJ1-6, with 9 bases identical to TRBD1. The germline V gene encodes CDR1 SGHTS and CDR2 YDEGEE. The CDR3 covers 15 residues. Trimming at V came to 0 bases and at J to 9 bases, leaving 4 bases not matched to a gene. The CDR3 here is CASSLGDRAVSPLHF. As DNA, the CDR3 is TGTGCCAGCAGCTTGGGGGACAGGGCTGTTTCACCCCTCCACTTT. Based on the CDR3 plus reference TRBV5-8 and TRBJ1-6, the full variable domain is EAGVTQSPTHLIKTRGQQATLRCSPISGHTSVYWYQQALGLGLQFLLWYDEGEERNRGNFPPRFSGRQFPNYSSELNVNALELEDSALYLCASSLGDRAVSPLHFGNGTRLTVT.

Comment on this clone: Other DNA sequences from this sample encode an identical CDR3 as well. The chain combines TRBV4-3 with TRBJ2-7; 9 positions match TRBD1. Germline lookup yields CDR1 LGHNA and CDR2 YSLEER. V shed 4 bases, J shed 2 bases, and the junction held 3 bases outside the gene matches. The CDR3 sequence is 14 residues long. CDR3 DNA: TGCGCCAGCAGCCCAGGGACAGGGACCTACGAGCAGTACTTC. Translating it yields CASSPGTGTYEQYF.

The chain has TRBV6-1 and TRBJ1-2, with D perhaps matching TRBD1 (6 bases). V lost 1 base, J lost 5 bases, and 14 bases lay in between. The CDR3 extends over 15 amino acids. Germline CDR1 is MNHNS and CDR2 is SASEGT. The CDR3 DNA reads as TGTGCCAGCAGTGAAGTCCGGGACACCTTTTATGGCTACACCTTC. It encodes CASSEVRDTFYGYTF.

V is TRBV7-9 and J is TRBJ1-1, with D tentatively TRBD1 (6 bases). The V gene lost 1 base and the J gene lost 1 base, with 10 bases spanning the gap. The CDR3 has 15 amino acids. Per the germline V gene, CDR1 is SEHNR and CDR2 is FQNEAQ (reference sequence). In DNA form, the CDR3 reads TGTGCCAGCAGCTTAGACACAGGGTGGAACACTGAAGCTTTCTTT. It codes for CASSLDTGWNTEAFF.

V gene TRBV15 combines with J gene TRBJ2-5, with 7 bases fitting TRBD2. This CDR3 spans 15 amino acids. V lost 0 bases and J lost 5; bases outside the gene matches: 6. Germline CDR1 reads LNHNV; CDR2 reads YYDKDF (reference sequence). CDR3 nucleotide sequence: TGTGCCACCAGCAGAGATGGGGGGGTTGGGGAGACCCAGTACTTC. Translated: CATSRDGGVGETQYF.